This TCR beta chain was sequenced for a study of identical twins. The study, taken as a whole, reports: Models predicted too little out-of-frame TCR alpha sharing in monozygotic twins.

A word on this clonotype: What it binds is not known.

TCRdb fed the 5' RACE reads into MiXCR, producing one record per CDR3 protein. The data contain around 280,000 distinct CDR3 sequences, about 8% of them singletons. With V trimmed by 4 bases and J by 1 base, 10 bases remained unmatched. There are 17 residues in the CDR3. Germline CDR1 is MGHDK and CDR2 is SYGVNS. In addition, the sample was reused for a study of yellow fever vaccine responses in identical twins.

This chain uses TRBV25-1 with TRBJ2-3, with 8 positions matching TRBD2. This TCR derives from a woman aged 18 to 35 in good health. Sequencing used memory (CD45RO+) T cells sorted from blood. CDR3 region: CASSGRTGTRRTDTQYF. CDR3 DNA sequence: TGTGCCAGCAGTGGACGTACCGGGACTAGGCGCACAGATACGCAGTATTTT.